This T cell receptor beta chain was identified in a study of blood T cell repertoires in COVID-19. In the original workflow: Reference gene primer amplification gave nucleated cell count estimates. The protocol was immunoSEQ multiplex PCR, while the TCRdb copy is restricted to in-frame clones and leaves out a portion. V and J calls and clone size are as listed in that table; D and trimming were resolved from the DNA. Altogether approximately 100,000 clones are present, 70% to 85% being singletons, with the ten largest covering more than 9%. Per germline, CDR1 KGHDR and CDR2 SFDVKD. The ends were cut back, 4 bases at V and 10 bases at J, with 15 bases in the middle. This CDR3 has 13 residues.

Sequencing was done on a sample of peripheral blood. The V gene is TRBV24-1, the J gene TRBJ1-1, with a possible D match to TRBD1 (5 bases). The receptor was derived from a man in his 70s with acute or convalescent COVID-19. The CDR3 DNA follows: TGTGCCACCAGTGAAAGAGGGTGGGGGGGAGCTTTCTTT. Amino acid sequence: CATSERGWGGAFF.